One sample yielded the 6 T cell receptor beta chains listed below, sequenced in a study of shared clonotypes between healthy human individuals. Here immunoSEQ multiplex PCR was the method, and the copy in TCRdb shows in-frame clones only, minus some. The sample records 2.3 million or so clones, approximately 95% being singletons. The sample comprised naive CD4+ T cells from PBMCs. Specified subset: CD45RA+ positively selected. Receptors were obtained from a man in his late teens or twenties in good health. Some clones in this sample may be carry-over from other donors' samples.

This clone was counted a single time. The chain has TRBV5-1 and TRBJ2-7; 7 positions agree with TRBD2. V lost 0 bases, J lost 3 bases, and 6 bases stayed unmatched. This CDR3 contains 15 residues. CDR1 SGHRS and CDR2 YFSETQ come from the germline V gene. The CDR3 protein is CASSLGLAFIYEQYF. The CDR3 DNA sequence: TGCGCCAGCAGCTTGGGACTAGCCTTCATCTACGAGCAGTACTTC.

The chain couples TRBV5-6 to TRBJ1-1; possible D gene TRBD1, 5 bases. The CDR3 extends over 15 amino acids. Germline V gene sequence: CDR1 SGHDT, CDR2 YYEEEE. The ends were cut back, 2 bases at V and 5 bases at J, with 16 bases in the middle. The CDR3 loop is CASSLYGGGETEAFF. The CDR3 region has the DNA TGTGCCAGCAGCTTATATGGTGGGGGAGAAACTGAAGCTTTCTTT. The whole variable domain, filled in from reference TRBV5-6 and TRBJ1-1, reads DAGVTQSPTHLIKTRGQQVTLRCSPKSGHDTVSWYQQALGQGPQFIFQYYEEEERQRGNFPDRFSGHQFPNYSSELNVNALLLGDSALYLCASSLYGGGETEAFFGQGTRLTVV.

The rearrangement uses TRBV25-1 and TRBJ1-2; TRBD1 matches 8 bases. This CDR3 comprises 16 residues. With V trimmed by 6 bases and J by 5 bases, 14 bases remained unmatched. The germline CDR1 and CDR2 sequences are MGHDK and SYGVNS. The CDR3 reads CASSLGQGGGGYGYTF. The CDR3 nucleotides are TGTGCCAGCAGCCTTGGACAGGGAGGGGGAGGATATGGCTACACCTTC.

The chain uses TRBV15 and TRBJ2-7; perhaps D is TRBD1 or TRBD2 (5 bases each). Trimming left V 1 base short and J 3 bases short, with 13 bases between. The CDR3 has 15 residues. In germline, CDR1 is LNHNV, CDR2 YYDKDF (reference sequence). Here the CDR3 DNA reads TGTGCCACCAGCAGAGGGGGGAGTATGAACTACGAGCAGTACTTC. It encodes CATSRGGSMNYEQYF.

The chain is built from TRBV6-1 and TRBJ2-1; 9 bases are a match to TRBD2. The germline V gene has CDR1 MNHNS and CDR2 SASEGT. This CDR3 spans 14 amino acids. V shed 6 bases, J shed 8 bases, and the junction held 8 bases outside the gene matches. The CDR3 spells CASRPGLAFDEQFF. The CDR3 DNA follows: TGTGCCAGCAGACCGGGACTAGCCTTTGATGAGCAGTTCTTC.

The chain employs TRBV2 and TRBJ1-1; D is ambiguous. Trimming took 4 bases from V and 6 from J, leaving 9 bases between them. The CDR3 spans 12 residues. The germline gives CDR1 SNHLY, CDR2 FYNNEI. CDR3 coding DNA: TGTGCCAGCAGTGGAAATATGGCTGAAGCTTTCTTT. Protein product: CASSGNMAEAFF.